These 10 T cell receptor beta chains came from one sample sequenced in a study of T cell changes during pregnancy in multiple sclerosis. Some clones are missing from TCRdb's copy, which holds only in-frame ones; the method was immunoSEQ multiplex PCR. The sample has roughly 15,000 clones, about four fifths seen once. The sequencing used CD8+ T cells from peripheral blood mononuclear cells, collected in the third trimester of pregnancy. Receptors originate from a female donor in good health, enrolled as a control in a pregnancy study.

V usage is TRBV6-5 and J usage is TRBJ1-2; possibly TRBD1 for D (6 bases). This CDR3 is built from 12 residues. Trimming removed 4 bases from V and 8 bases from J, with 11 bases in between. Germline CDR1 reads MNHEY; CDR2 reads SVGAGI. The CDR3 coding sequence is TGTGCCAGCAGTTCCACAGGGTACGGCTACACCTTC. This codes for CASSSTGYGYTF.

The chain links TRBV11-2 to TRBJ1-1, with D unresolved. Germline V gives CDR1 SGHAT, CDR2 FQNNGV. The CDR3 has 12 amino acids. V was pared by 3 bases and J by 6 bases, with 8 bases between. CDR3 coding DNA: TGTGCCAGCAGCTTGTCCTTGTCTGAAGCTTTCTTT. As protein: CASSLSLSEAFF.

This rearrangement joins TRBV9 to TRBJ2-1, with 9 bases lining up with TRBD2. CDR3 length equals 17 residues. The V segment lost 0 bases and the J segment 8 bases; nucleotides outside the gene matches: 12. CDR1 SGDLS and CDR2 YYNGEE come from the germline V gene. CDR3 residues: CASSVAIISGSTDEQFF. The CDR3 DNA is TGTGCCAGCAGCGTAGCTATCATTAGCGGGAGCACCGATGAGCAGTTCTTC.

The CDR3: CASSDSDGQGNTEAFF. Written as DNA, the CDR3 is TGTGCCAGCAGTGACTCGGATGGGCAGGGTAACACTGAAGCTTTCTTT. V gene TRBV6-4 combines with J gene TRBJ1-1; D is possibly TRBD1 (5 bases). Trimming took off 0 bases at V and 2 bases at J, with 13 bases between the two ends. CDR3 size: 16 residues. Germline loops: CDR1 MRHNA, CDR2 SNTAGT.

The chain employs TRBV4-2 and TRBJ1-2, with D possibly matching TRBD1 (5 bases). Germline loops: CDR1 LGHNA, CDR2 YNFKEQ. Trimming took 1 base from V and 0 from J, leaving 12 bases between them. The CDR3 is 16 residues long. The CDR3 here is CASSQGIAGSNYGYTF. The DNA for the CDR3 is TGTGCCAGCAGCCAAGGGATCGCAGGGTCTAACTATGGCTACACCTTC.

In its sample, this clone was seen once. The chain has TRBV28 and TRBJ1-6; TRBD1 matches 10 bases. From germline, CDR1 is MDHEN and CDR2 SYDVKM. The V segment lost 3 bases and the J segment 13 bases; nucleotides outside the gene matches: 3. CDR3 length: 13 residues. The CDR3: CASSLGQGFPLHF. As DNA, the CDR3 is TGTGCCAGCAGTTTGGGACAGGGGTTCCCCCTCCACTTT.

V usage is TRBV2 and J usage is TRBJ2-3; TRBD2 aligns across 12 bases. Trimming cost V 3 bases and J 0 bases; bases outside gene matches: 10. The CDR3 is 19 residues long. Germline CDR1 is SNHLY and CDR2 is FYNNEI. As DNA, the CDR3 is TGTGCCAGCAGTGATCCCGCCGGGACTAGCGGGTTCAGCACAGATACGCAGTATTTT. Its protein product is CASSDPAGTSGFSTDTQYF.

V gene TRBV19 combines with J gene TRBJ2-7, with a possible D match to TRBD1 (6 bases). The V gene lost 3 bases and the J gene lost 2 bases, with 11 bases spanning the gap. Germline CDR1 reads LNHDA; CDR2 reads SQIVND (reference sequence). This CDR3 spans 14 amino acids. The CDR3 bases are TGTGCCAGTAGTATCCGGGACAACACCTACGAGCAGTACTTC. Translation: CASSIRDNTYEQYF.

This chain connects TRBV6-5 to TRBJ2-1; the D gene is possibly TRBD2 (5 bases). CDR3 length equals 13 residues. The germline gives CDR1 MNHEY, CDR2 SVGAGI. The V gene lost 2 bases and the J gene lost 5 bases, with 7 bases spanning the gap. CDR3 loop: CASSYDYNNEQFF. CDR3 DNA sequence: TGTGCCAGCAGTTACGACTACAACAATGAGCAGTTCTTC.

About this clone: Other DNA variants within this sample encode the same CDR3. The J gene is TRBJ2-3, the V gene TRBV6-5; 7 nucleotides agree with TRBD2. The CDR3 sequence is 15 residues long. Trimming at V came to 6 bases and at J to 4 bases, leaving 10 bases not matched to a gene. The V gene's germline CDR1 is MNHEY and CDR2 SVGAGI. The CDR3 is CASSPTSGGADTQYF. CDR3 DNA sequence: TGTGCCAGCAGCCCAACTAGTGGGGGGGCAGATACGCAGTATTTT.